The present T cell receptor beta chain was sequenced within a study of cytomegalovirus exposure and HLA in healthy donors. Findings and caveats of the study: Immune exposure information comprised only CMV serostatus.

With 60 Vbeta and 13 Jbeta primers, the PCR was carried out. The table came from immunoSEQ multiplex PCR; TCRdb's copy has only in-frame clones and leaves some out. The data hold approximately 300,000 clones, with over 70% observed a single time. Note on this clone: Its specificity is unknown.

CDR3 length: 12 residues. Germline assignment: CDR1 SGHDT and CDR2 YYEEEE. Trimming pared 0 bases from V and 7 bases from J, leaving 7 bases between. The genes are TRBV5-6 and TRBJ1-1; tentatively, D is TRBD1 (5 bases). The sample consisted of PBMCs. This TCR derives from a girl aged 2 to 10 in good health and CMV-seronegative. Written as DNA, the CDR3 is TGTGCCAGCAGCTTGGTTCAGGGTGAAGCTTTCTTT. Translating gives CASSLVQGEAFF.